What follows are 16 T cell receptor beta chains derived from one specimen sequenced in a study of blood T cell repertoires in COVID-19. Assay: immunoSEQ multiplex PCR; the TCRdb copy retains only in-frame clones and omits some. The sample has hundreds of thousands of clones; more than 80% are singletons. Sequencing was carried out using PBMCs or T cells enriched from blood (not recorded which). The receptor set was obtained from a woman aged 18-29 years who had recovered from COVID-19.

The chain combines TRBV12-3 or TRBV12-4 with TRBJ1-1; maybe TRBD1 (5 bases). Trimming took off 5 bases at V and 1 base at J, with 5 bases between the two ends. The CDR3 has 12 amino acids. CDR3 DNA: TGTGCCAGCAGTAGGGGGAACACTGAAGCTTTCTTT. This translates into CASSRGNTEAFF.

The rearrangement links TRBV9 to TRBJ2-5, with TRBD2 identical over 7 bases. Germline V gene sequence: CDR1 SGDLS, CDR2 YYNGEE. This CDR3 comprises 14 residues. J gave up 4 bases and V 0 bases, and 3 bases lay outside the gene matches. As DNA, the CDR3 is TGTGCCAGCAGCGTAGATAGCGGGTTAGAGACCCAGTACTTC. This gives the protein CASSVDSGLETQYF. Looking up the rest from reference TRBV9 and TRBJ2-5 gives the full variable domain: DSGVTQTPKHLITATGQRVTLRCSPRSGDLSVYWYQQSLDQGLQFLIQYYNGEERAKGNILERFSAQQFPDLHSELNLSSLELGDSALYFCASSVDSGLETQYFGPGTRLLVL.

The chain joins TRBV5-4 to TRBJ1-1, with a tentative D call TRBD1 (6 bases). Germline V gene data show CDR1 as SGHNT and CDR2 as YYREEE (reference sequence). This CDR3 spans 14 amino acids. Trimming removed 4 bases from V and 3 bases from J, with 13 bases in between. This CDR3 reads CASSVTTGHTEAFF. The CDR3 region has the DNA TGTGCCAGCAGCGTGACCACAGGGCACACTGAAGCTTTCTTT.

The genes are TRBV28 and TRBJ1-4; 10 bases are shared with TRBD1. J gave up 8 bases and V 7 bases, and 7 bases lay outside the gene matches. CDR1 MDHEN and CDR2 SYDVKM come from the germline V gene. This CDR3 comprises 14 residues. DNA of the CDR3: TGTGCCAGCACCGGCGGGACAGGGGAGGAAAAACTGTTTTTT. Protein product: CASTGGTGEEKLFF.

The J gene is TRBJ2-1, the V gene TRBV6-5; 8 nucleotides line up with TRBD2. Germline CDR1 MNHEY, CDR2 SVGAGI. After removal of 7 bases from V and 5 bases from J, the junction contained 10 bases not matched to a gene. The CDR3 spans 15 residues. CDR3 in amino acids: CASKRSGGGHNEQFF. The CDR3 DNA reads as TGTGCCAGCAAGAGGAGCGGGGGAGGACACAATGAGCAGTTCTTC.

J is TRBJ2-1 and V is TRBV5-1; TRBD2 matches at 11 bases. The germline gives CDR1 SGHRS, CDR2 YFSETQ. The CDR3 loop spans 19 amino acids. J was trimmed by 7 bases and V by 2 bases; bases with no gene match: 17. The CDR3, as DNA: TGCGCCAGCAGCTTTGGGATTAGCGGGGGGGCGTTGGCGGCAAATGAGCAGTTCTTC. This codes for CASSFGISGGALAANEQFF.

J is TRBJ2-7 and V is TRBV28; no clear D gene. Germline CDR1 and CDR2: MDHEN and SYDVKM. The CDR3 is 12 residues long. Trimming left V 7 bases short and J 7 bases short, with 14 bases between. In nucleotides, the CDR3 is TGTGCCAGCACCGCCACTCCGGTTGAGCAGTACTTC. Translated: CASTATPVEQYF.

This clone was seen only once. The chain recombines TRBV7-9 with TRBJ2-7; TRBD1 matches 8 bases. After removal of 4 bases from V and 4 bases from J, the junction contained 6 bases not matched to a gene. In germline, CDR1 is SEHNR, CDR2 FQNEAQ (reference sequence). The CDR3 is made up of 14 amino acids. CDR3 sequence reads: CASSSTDRDYEQYF. The CDR3 region has the DNA TGTGCCAGCAGCTCAACGGACAGGGATTACGAGCAGTACTTC.

The CDR3 nucleotides are TGTGCCAGCAGCCCTATGGGGGGTGAGTACGAGCAGTACTTC. It yields the protein CASSPMGGEYEQYF. The chain is built from TRBV9 and TRBJ2-7, with D perhaps TRBD2 (6 bases). Per germline, CDR1 SGDLS and CDR2 YYNGEE. Between the trimmed V and J ends, which lost 4 bases and 4 bases, there was a span of 15 bases. CDR3 length equals 14 residues.

The rearrangement uses TRBV7-2 and TRBJ1-3; D call uncertain. V gave up 4 bases and J gave up 2 bases, with 6 bases separating them. Looked up from germline, CDR1 is SGHTA and CDR2 is FQGNSA. The CDR3 loop spans 13 amino acids. Here the CDR3 DNA reads TGTGCCAGCAGCTCCGCGGCTGGAAACACCATATATTTT. This translates into CASSSAAGNTIYF.

J is TRBJ1-2 and V is TRBV6-6, with TRBD1 matching 9 bases. This CDR3 comprises 13 residues. Germline V gene data show CDR1 as MNHNY and CDR2 as SVGAGI (reference sequence). The V and J ends lost 7 bases and 7 bases, in that order; junction bases with no gene match: 7. For the CDR3, the DNA is TGTGCCAGCACGACAGGGGGTGGGGGTGGCTACACCTTC. This sequence encodes CASTTGGGGGYTF.

This chain connects TRBV15 to TRBJ1-1; weak D call: TRBD1 (5 bases). The CDR3 has 15 residues. V shed 2 bases and J shed 1 base, with 11 bases lying between them. In germline, CDR1 is LNHNV, CDR2 YYDKDF (reference sequence). The CDR3 reads CATSRYGTGNTEAFF. CDR3 nucleotides: TGTGCCACCAGCAGATACGGGACTGGGAACACTGAAGCTTTCTTT.

This clone was counted a single time. The J gene is TRBJ1-1, the V gene TRBV9; D is undetermined. V gave up 4 bases and J gave up 1 base, with 5 bases separating them. The germline V gene has CDR1 SGDLS and CDR2 YYNGEE. The CDR3 has 12 residues. DNA of the CDR3: TGTGCCAGCAGCAGCGGGAACACTGAAGCTTTCTTT. Translating gives CASSSGNTEAFF.

The V and J genes are TRBV9 and TRBJ1-6; D gene unclear. Trimming removed 3 bases at V and 9 bases at J, with 7 bases between. The germline CDR1 and CDR2 sequences are SGDLS and YYNGEE. The CDR3 spans 12 residues. CDR3 in DNA: TGTGCCAGCAGCGCCATCGGTTCACCCCTCCACTTT. Encoded protein: CASSAIGSPLHF.

V usage is TRBV9 and J usage is TRBJ1-6; TRBD1 is a possible D gene (5 bases). The CDR3 totals 14 residues. The germline V gene has CDR1 SGDLS and CDR2 YYNGEE. Trimming left V 3 bases short and J 5 bases short, with 9 bases between. The CDR3, as DNA: TGTGCCAGCAGCGGCCGACAGAATAATTCACCCCTCCACTTT. Protein: CASSGRQNNSPLHF.

The rearrangement links TRBV5-1 to TRBJ1-5; possible D gene TRBD1, 6 bases. Looked up from germline, CDR1 is SGHRS and CDR2 is YFSETQ. There are 15 residues in the CDR3. Trimming took off 1 base at V and 0 bases at J, with 8 bases between the two ends. DNA of the CDR3: TGCGCCAGCAGCTTGCAGGGGCTTAGCAATCAGCCCCAGCATTTT. This translates into CASSLQGLSNQPQHF. Full variable domain (rest looked up from reference TRBV5-1 and TRBJ1-5): KAGVTQTPRYLIKTRGQQVTLSCSPISGHRSVSWYQQTPGQGLQFLFEYFSETQRNKGNFPGRFSGRQFSNSRSEMNVSTLELGDSALYLCASSLQGLSNQPQHFGDGTRLSIL.